These T cell receptor beta chains were read from a single sample in a study of blood T cells in healthy people across ages. TCRdb reanalysed the 5' RACE reads using MiXCR and keeps one entry per CDR3 protein. The profile shows about 1.5 million distinct CDR3 sequences, 35% to 45% of them singletons. The material sequenced was blood. These TCRs come from a woman under 30 in good health. Each CDR3 is given with its conserved first and last residue. The order of the fields is clone size, D gene, J gene, V gene, CDR3 protein, CDR3 DNA. D genes are given only for firm matches. The size of a clone is reported for some rows only, either as once, few or many, or as a class for expanded clones.

-	TRBD1	TRBJ2-3	TRBV7-9	CASSLAGRGRGTQYF	TGTGCCAGCAGCTTAGCGGGCAGGGGGCGAGGTACGCAGTATTTT
-	TRBD1	TRBJ2-2	TRBV28	CASSSHTGGRTGELFF	TGTGCCAGCAGTTCCCACACAGGGGGTAGGACCGGGGAGCTGTTTTTT
-	-	TRBJ2-1	TRBV15	CATSRGELRREQFF	TGTGCCACCAGCAGAGGGGAGTTGAGACGTGAGCAGTTCTTC
-	-	TRBJ1-6	TRBV12-3/TRBV12-4	CASSAVRNSPLHF	TGTGCCAGCAGTGCTGTACGAAATTCACCCCTCCACTTT
-	-	TRBJ2-1	TRBV7-2	CASSVAGTNDEQFF	TGTGCCAGCAGCGTGGCCGGGACAAATGATGAACAGTTCTTC
few	TRBD1	TRBJ1-5	TRBV7-9	CASSLAYRGGNQPQHF	TGTGCCAGCAGCTTAGCGTACAGGGGCGGCAATCAGCCCCAGCATTTT
-	-	TRBJ2-3	TRBV7-2	CASSLRLVATDTQYF	TGTGCCAGCAGCTTAAGACTAGTAGCAACAGATACGCAGTATTTT
-	-	TRBJ2-7	TRBV11-2	CASSLPPVADLSYEQYF	TGTGCCAGCAGCTTACCCCCCGTAGCGGACCTCTCCTACGAGCAGTACTTC
-	TRBD1	TRBJ2-1	TRBV9	CASNRDRVNEQFF	TGTGCCAGCAATCGGGACAGGGTGAATGAGCAGTTCTTC
-	-	TRBJ1-3	TRBV7-2	CASSLVARQGNTIYF	TGTGCCAGCAGCTTAGTAGCCCGACAGGGAAACACCATATATTTT
-	-	TRBJ2-7	TRBV5-5	CASTRDTGYEQYF	TGTGCCAGCACCCGGGACACGGGCTACGAGCAGTACTTC
-	TRBD2	TRBJ2-7	TRBV6-6	CASAGGSYEQYF	TGTGCCAGCGCCGGGGGGTCCTACGAGCAGTACTTC
few	-	TRBJ2-4	TRBV5-6	CASSLASQTLAKNIQYF	TGTGCCAGCAGCTTGGCCAGCCAGACCCTAGCCAAAAACATTCAGTACTTC
few	TRBD1	TRBJ2-5	TRBV3-1	CASSATGTETQYF	TGTGCCAGCAGCGCGACAGGGACCGAGACCCAGTACTTC
-	-	TRBJ1-2	TRBV29-1	CSVATASYGYTF	TGCAGCGTCGCAACAGCCTCCTATGGCTACACCTTC
-	TRBD1	TRBJ2-3	TRBV7-2	CASSLAGTVNTDAQYF	TGTGCCAGCAGCTTAGCGGGGACAGTGAACACAGATGCGCAGTATTTT
-	TRBD2	TRBJ2-3	TRBV29-1	CSVEMDSSLAGGVYRSTDTQYF	TGCAGCGTTGAAATGGACTCCTCACTAGCGGGAGGCGTATATCGTAGCACAGATACGCAGTATTTT
-	TRBD2	TRBJ2-3	TRBV9	CASSGTGGSGDTQYF	TGTGCCAGCAGCGGAACCGGGGGGTCGGGAGATACGCAGTATTTT
-	TRBD1	TRBJ1-2	TRBV7-9	CASSVVLDRGGYTF	TGTGCCAGCAGCGTAGTTCTGGACAGGGGTGGCTACACCTTC
few	TRBD2	TRBJ2-1	TRBV20-1	CSAGTSGGAAPTYNEQFF	TGCAGTGCAGGGACTAGCGGGGGGGCCGCCCCAACCTACAATGAGCAGTTCTTC
few	-	TRBJ2-7	TRBV29-1	CSATGTSTGYEQYF	TGCAGCGCTACCGGGACATCAACCGGCTACGAGCAGTACTTC
-	-	TRBJ1-5	TRBV29-1	CSVSTGISNQPQHF	TGCAGCGTGTCCACGGGGATTAGCAATCAGCCCCAGCATTTT
-	-	TRBJ2-7	TRBV4-1	CASASGQSYEQYF	TGCGCCTCAGCGTCCGGCCAGTCCTACGAGCAGTACTTC
-	TRBD1	TRBJ2-7	TRBV6-5	CASSYSIVGQGNYEQYF	TGTGCCAGCAGTTACTCGATAGTGGGACAGGGGAACTACGAGCAGTACTTC
few	-	TRBJ2-7	TRBV20-1	CSARDPSTRNYEQYF	TGCAGTGCTAGAGATCCTAGTACTAGAAACTACGAGCAGTACTTC
-	-	TRBJ1-2	TRBV10-3	CAMQGGTNYGYTF	TGTGCCATGCAAGGGGGGACTAACTATGGCTACACCTTC
-	TRBD2	TRBJ2-1	TRBV20-1	CSGGGSGSVDEQFF	TGCAGTGGGGGGGGTAGCGGGAGTGTGGATGAGCAGTTCTTC
few	-	TRBJ2-5	TRBV7-9	CASSVPGFGETQYF	TGTGCCAGCAGCGTTCCAGGGTTTGGTGAGACCCAGTACTTC
-	TRBD2	TRBJ2-1	TRBV20-1	CSRGLAGDYNEQFF	TGCAGTCGCGGACTAGCGGGAGACTACAATGAGCAGTTCTTC
many	TRBD1	TRBJ1-6	TRBV2	CASSEARGTYNSPLHF	TGTGCCAGCAGTGAAGCCAGGGGGACCTATAATTCACCCCTCCACTTT
-	-	TRBJ1-5	TRBV19	CASSITGTTSNQPQHF	TGTGCCAGTAGTATCACGGGGACAACTAGCAATCAGCCCCAGCATTTT
few	-	TRBJ1-4	TRBV4-3	CASSQARADRANEKLFF	TGCGCCAGCAGCCAAGCCAGGGCGGACAGAGCTAATGAAAAACTGTTTTTT
-	-	TRBJ2-1	TRBV24-1	CASQRAISDEQFF	TGTGCCTCCCAGAGGGCCATTAGCGATGAGCAGTTCTTC
-	-	TRBJ2-5	TRBV9	CASSELSGEGETQYF	TGTGCCAGCAGCGAATTAAGCGGTGAGGGGGAGACCCAGTACTTC
few	-	TRBJ1-5	TRBV27	CASKAGDYSNQPQHF	TGTGCCAGCAAGGCCGGGGATTATAGCAATCAGCCCCAGCATTTT
few	-	TRBJ1-4	TRBV6-5	CASSTGTHNEKLFF	TGTGCCAGCAGTACAGGGACCCATAATGAAAAACTGTTTTTT
few	TRBD2	TRBJ2-5	TRBV2	CASKRTSGQETQYF	TGTGCCAGCAAGAGGACTAGCGGACAAGAGACCCAGTACTTC
once	TRBD1	TRBJ2-4	TRBV7-2	CVSSLGRQGALYF	TGTGTCAGCAGCTTAGGCCGACAGGGGGCGTTGTACTTC
-	TRBD1	TRBJ1-1	TRBV20-1	CSADSGQGASEAFF	TGCAGTGCTGACTCCGGACAGGGGGCAAGTGAAGCTTTCTTT
-	-	TRBJ1-1	TRBV24-1	CATRAGSHTEAFF	TGTGCCACCAGGGCCGGGTCCCACACTGAAGCTTTCTTT
-	-	TRBJ1-1	TRBV29-1	CSVASRYTEAFF	TGCAGCGTTGCTTCTAGGTATACTGAAGCTTTCTTT
-	-	TRBJ1-6	TRBV7-8	CASSLGWDSPLHF	TGTGCCAGCAGCTTAGGATGGGATTCACCCCTCCACTTT
-	TRBD1	TRBJ1-4	TRBV24-1	CATSALSGTDEKLFF	TGTGCCACCAGTGCCCTTAGCGGGACAGATGAAAAACTGTTTTTT
-	-	TRBJ2-5	TRBV7-8	CASSLKPGPPEGNEQYF	TGTGCCAGCAGCTTGAAACCGGGCCCCCCTGAAGGCAATGAGCAGTACTTC
-	TRBD2	TRBJ2-7	TRBV3-1	CASSQGLTSGNYEQYF	TGTGCCAGCAGCCAAGGGTTGACTAGCGGGAACTACGAGCAGTACTTC
-	-	TRBJ2-2	TRBV2	CASRATTGELFF	TGTGCCAGCAGGGCCACAACCGGGGAGCTGTTTTTT
once	-	TRBJ2-3	TRBV25-1	CASGRSVASTDTQYF	TGTGCCAGCGGCCGTAGCGTAGCTAGCACAGATACGCAGTATTTT
-	-	TRBJ2-7	TRBV7-2	CASSPGGVQDEQYF	TGTGCCAGCAGCCCCGGAGGGGTGCAGGACGAGCAGTACTTC
-	TRBD1	TRBJ1-2	TRBV29-1	CSVDATGGVYGYTF	TGCAGCGTTGACGCTACAGGGGGTGTTTATGGCTACACCTTC
few	TRBD1	TRBJ2-1	TRBV25-1	CASSDWTGDNYNEQFF	TGTGCCAGCAGTGATTGGACAGGGGACAACTACAATGAGCAGTTCTTC
few	-	TRBJ2-5	TRBV9	CASSVAGGIQETQYF	TGTGCCAGCAGCGTAGCTGGGGGCATACAGGAGACCCAGTACTTC